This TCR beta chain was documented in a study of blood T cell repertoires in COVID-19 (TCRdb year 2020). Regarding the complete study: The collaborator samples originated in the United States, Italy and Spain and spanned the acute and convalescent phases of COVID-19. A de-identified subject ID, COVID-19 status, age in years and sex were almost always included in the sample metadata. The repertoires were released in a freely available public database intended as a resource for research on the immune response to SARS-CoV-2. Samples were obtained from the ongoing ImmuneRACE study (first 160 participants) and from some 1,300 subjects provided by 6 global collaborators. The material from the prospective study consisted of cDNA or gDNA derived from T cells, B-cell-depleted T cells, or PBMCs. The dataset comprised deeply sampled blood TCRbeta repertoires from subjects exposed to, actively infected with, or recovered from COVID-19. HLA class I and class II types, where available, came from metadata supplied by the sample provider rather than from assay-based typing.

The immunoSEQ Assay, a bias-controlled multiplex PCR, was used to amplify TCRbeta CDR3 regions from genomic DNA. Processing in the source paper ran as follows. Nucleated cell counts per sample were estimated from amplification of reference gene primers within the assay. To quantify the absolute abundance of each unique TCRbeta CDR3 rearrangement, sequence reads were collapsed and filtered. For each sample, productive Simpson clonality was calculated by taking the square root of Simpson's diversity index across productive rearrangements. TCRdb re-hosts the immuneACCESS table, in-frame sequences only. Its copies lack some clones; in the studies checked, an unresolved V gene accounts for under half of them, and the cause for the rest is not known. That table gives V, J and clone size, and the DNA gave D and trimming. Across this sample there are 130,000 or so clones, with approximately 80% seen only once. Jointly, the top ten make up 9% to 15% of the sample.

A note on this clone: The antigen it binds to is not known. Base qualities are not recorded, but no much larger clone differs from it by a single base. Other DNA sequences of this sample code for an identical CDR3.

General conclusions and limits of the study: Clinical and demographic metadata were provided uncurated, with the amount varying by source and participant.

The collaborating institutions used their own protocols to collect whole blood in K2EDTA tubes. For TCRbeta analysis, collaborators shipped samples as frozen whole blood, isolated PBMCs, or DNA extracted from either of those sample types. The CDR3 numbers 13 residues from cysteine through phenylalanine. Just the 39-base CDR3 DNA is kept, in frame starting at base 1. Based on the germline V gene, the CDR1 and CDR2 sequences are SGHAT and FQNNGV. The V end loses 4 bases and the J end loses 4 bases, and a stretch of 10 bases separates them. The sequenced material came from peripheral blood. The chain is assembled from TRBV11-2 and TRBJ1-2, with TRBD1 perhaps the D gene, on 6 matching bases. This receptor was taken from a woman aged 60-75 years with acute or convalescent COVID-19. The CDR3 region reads CASSSTGSYGYTF. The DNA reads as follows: TGTGCCAGCAGCTCAACAGGGAGCTATGGCTACACCTTC.